Described below is a single TCR beta chain sequence and its context. It may be a read error: a sequence one base away is much more abundant. This CDR3 fails to terminate in the conserved phenylalanine or tryptophan, so it likely reflects a read error. This sample's RNA came from whole unsorted tissue. This non-tumor lung sample came from over 3 cm beyond the tumor edge. The data were taken from a study of tumor and adjacent non-tumor tissue in lung cancer. This CDR3 has 15 residues. CDR1 DFQATT and CDR2 SNEGSKA come from the germline V gene (reference sequence). Losses at the gene ends were 0 bases for V and 4 bases for J; bases not matched to a gene: 6. TCRbeta libraries were built with three rounds of nested PCR, modified from ARM-PCR. One entry per CDR3 protein, called by TCRdb with MiXCR from the multiplex PCR reads. This sample has roughly 69,000 distinct CDR3 sequences, with more than 75% found just once.

Material for sequencing was distant non-tumor lung tissue. This clonotype was obtained from a man between 60 and 70 years old with non-small cell lung cancer. The rearrangement links TRBV20-1 to TRBJ2-1; 7 positions agree with TRBD2. The CDR3, as DNA: TGCAGTGCTAGAGATCATCTAGCGGATTACAATGAGCAGTTCATC. Protein: CSARDHLADYNEQFI.